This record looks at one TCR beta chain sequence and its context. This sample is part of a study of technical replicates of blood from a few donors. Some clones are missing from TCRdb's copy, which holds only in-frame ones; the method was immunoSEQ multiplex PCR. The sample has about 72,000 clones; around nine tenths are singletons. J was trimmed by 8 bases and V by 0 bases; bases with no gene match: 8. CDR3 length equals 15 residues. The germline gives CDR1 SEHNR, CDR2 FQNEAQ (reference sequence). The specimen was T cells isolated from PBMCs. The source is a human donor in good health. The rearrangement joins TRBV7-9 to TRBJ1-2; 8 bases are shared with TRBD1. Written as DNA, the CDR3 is TGTGCCAGCAGCTTAGCGCAGGGGGCTGCGCAGGGCTACACCTTC. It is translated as CASSLAQGAAQGYTF.